The rows below give T cell receptor beta chains drawn from one sample of a study of T-cell reconstitution after alpha-beta-depleted transplantation in children. MiXCR, applied by TCRdb to the PCR reads, yields one record per CDR3 protein. The profile shows a few thousand distinct CDR3 sequences, 20% to 30% of them singletons. The sample was PBMCs, mostly from graft donor cells, taken 60 days after TCRalphabeta/CD19-depleted stem cell transplant. These receptors all come from a male patient aged 2 to 9 who had a stem cell transplant for acute lymphoblastic leukemia, so the T cells may come from the graft donor. CDR3s include the opening cysteine and the closing phenylalanine or tryptophan.

j_call | v_call | cdr3_aa
TRBJ1-2 | TRBV19 | CASSIPVRGYTF
TRBJ2-5 | TRBV12-3/TRBV12-4 | CASSLSQKETQYF
TRBJ2-4 | TRBV9 | CASSVDGAGDIQYF
TRBJ2-1 | TRBV7-2 | CASSLTPRMFF
TRBJ2-3 | TRBV7-9 | CASRSGTGTDTQYF
TRBJ2-1 | TRBV6-1 | CASRSGTDPYNEQFF
TRBJ2-7 | TRBV7-9 | CASSPDGSSYEQYF
TRBJ1-1 | TRBV7-9 | CASSLAPSKGEAFF
TRBJ2-1 | TRBV20-1 | CSAVPGTGGYNEQFF
TRBJ2-7 | TRBV6-5 | CASSPSGSSYEQYF
TRBJ1-1 | TRBV7-9 | CASSPGTGGGIPEAFF
TRBJ2-5 | TRBV4-1 | CASSQDGIVAETQYF
TRBJ1-2 | TRBV7-9 | CASSLLGQNYGYTF
TRBJ2-4 | TRBV18 | CASSPRGQLAKNIQYF
TRBJ2-5 | TRBV20-1 | CSARDYGKETQYF
TRBJ2-3 | TRBV5-8 | CASSYLRGVTDTQYF
TRBJ2-1 | TRBV5-1 | CASSHGPSARNEQFF
TRBJ2-3 | TRBV20-1 | CSAIGPVRTDTQYF
TRBJ2-1 | TRBV5-1 | CASSLSLQSYNEQFF
TRBJ2-6 | TRBV6-6 | CASRLSGSGANVLTF
TRBJ1-2 | TRBV28 | CASSTPRGGYGYTF
TRBJ1-2 | TRBV4-1 | CASSQGSFGYGYTF
TRBJ2-7 | TRBV27 | CASSLSIESRSEQYF
TRBJ1-3 | TRBV3-1 | CASSQAPGVRRVGNTIYF
TRBJ1-5 | TRBV7-8 | CASSFGDPNQPQHF
TRBJ1-4 | TRBV7-9 | CASSPPGQGEDEKLFF
TRBJ2-7 | TRBV7-9 | CASSLARDRITPYEQYF
TRBJ2-7 | TRBV3-1 | CASRLAGTYEQYF
TRBJ1-3 | TRBV7-9 | CASSLDSGNTIYF
TRBJ1-2 | TRBV7-2 | CASSAGGRPYGYTF
TRBJ2-7 | TRBV10-2 | CASSELSPIDEQYF
TRBJ1-1 | TRBV12-5 | CASTQYGGMNTEAFF
TRBJ2-5 | TRBV11-1 | CASSLRTRTSGSGETQYF
TRBJ2-5 | TRBV3-1 | CATSQLTRTSGKETQYF
TRBJ2-7 | TRBV28 | CASSLRGGGSYEQYF
TRBJ2-7 | TRBV6-5 | CASGLGLAGEQYF
TRBJ1-1 | TRBV4-3 | CASSQRGQGLLGTEAFF
TRBJ2-7 | TRBV6-2/TRBV6-3 | CASRPAGVAYEQYF
TRBJ2-3 | TRBV11-3 | CASSLGVTSTDTQYF
TRBJ1-5 | TRBV7-9 | CASSLAGTGESNQPQHF
TRBJ2-3 | TRBV7-9 | CASTGRGPGDTQYF
TRBJ2-7 | TRBV9 | CASSVESGFSYEQYF
TRBJ1-4 | TRBV5-1 | CASSPDRGGNEKLFF
TRBJ1-1 | TRBV19 | CASRTGDENTEAFF
TRBJ2-1 | TRBV12-3/TRBV12-4 | CAFCFSGSSYNEQFF
TRBJ2-1 | TRBV7-9 | CASSPTSGRATEQFF
TRBJ2-1 | TRBV24-1 | CATSDRTSGYNEQFF
TRBJ1-2 | TRBV12-3/TRBV12-4 | CASSSGARGYTF
TRBJ2-1 | TRBV20-1 | CSARAPFGDEQFF
TRBJ1-2 | TRBV5-1 | CARLRQGAHGYTF
TRBJ2-1 | TRBV7-9 | CASSLAASYNEQFF
TRBJ2-3 | TRBV12-3/TRBV12-4 | CASSLSGQGLQDTQYF
TRBJ2-1 | TRBV6-4 | CASSEGARPYNEQFF
TRBJ2-3 | TRBV20-1 | CSASISGEFTDTQYF
TRBJ2-5 | TRBV2 | CASSQETQYF